The TCR beta chain described here comes from a study of T cells in women clearing cervical HPV infection (dated 2018 in TCRdb). In terms of the full investigation: Cases were under 30 women with histologically confirmed HPV16-related CIN3 or worse, including a couple of invasive cancers. The controls were fewer than 30 women whose single incident HPV16 infection cleared within 12 months with no development of precancer or cancer. Blood from cases was drawn at the visit where the lesion was first identified, while blood from controls was drawn once the infection was no longer detected. Among cases, blood sampling occurred a median of about 160 days after lesion detection, with an interquartile range of about 80 to 230 days. HLA typing was available for only a few women, so HLA type could not be excluded as a confounder. Nested within Costa Rica's Guanacaste HPV Natural History Study, an exploratory proof-of-principle case-control study compared TCR repertoires across cervical HPV16 outcomes. Cases and controls were matched on year of sample collection and on age within five years. Median age was about 32 years in cases versus 38 in controls, and baseline characteristics did not differ significantly. In the parent cohort, some 10,000 women aged 18 or older were enrolled in Guanacaste, Costa Rica, during about 1993 to 1994 and were followed for over six years. Quality controls consisted of five blinded duplicates per group, for a total of approximately 60 samples made up of roughly 50 participants and around ten replicates. The paper's findings and limits, for the study overall: TRBV6-7 relative abundance was lower in cases than in controls (approximately 0.11% versus 0.16%; Bonferroni P = 0.0008). Across sequencing depths, CIN3+ cases showed significantly higher TCR repertoire richness than controls, but evenness did not differ between the groups. Because the number of T cells per sample was unknown, the richness differences could reflect varying T-cell content rather than repertoire biology. By combining richness with V gene abundances, random forest classifiers separated cases from controls with an estimated AUC of less than 0.85. The cross-sectional design could not show whether associations preceded infection or resulted from it; effector/memory subsets and HPV-specific T cells were not isolated.

Every participant had a single incident cervical HPV16 infection, and prevalent HPV16 infections were excluded. Cervical HPV DNA was detected with MY09/MY11 PCR, and genotyping was done by dot-blot hybridization. Around 15 mL of heparinized blood were centrifuged, and the buffy coat was split into aliquots, frozen at -30 degrees C, and then kept at -80 degrees C. QIAGEN kits were used to extract genomic DNA from buffy coat specimens. Using the immunoSEQ assay, multiplex PCR amplified TCR beta CDR3 regions from an average of 1200 ng of genomic DNA per sample. Primer bias was corrected in the assay by using a complete synthetic TCR repertoire to establish an amplification baseline. The amplicons were sequenced using the Illumina platform. In the authors' own workflow: Sequences were error-corrected by clustering with frequency ratios and a modified nearest-neighbor algorithm and were then analyzed in the immunoSEQ Analyzer with IMGT gene definitions. TCR richness and evenness were averaged over 20 rarefaction repeats at each rarefaction depth, excluding samples with fewer sequences than the depth. Wilcoxon rank sum tests with FDR correction were used to compare V, D and J gene relative abundances between the groups. An intraclass correlation of 95% to 97% for TCR richness and an average of around 80% across some 66 gene segments were obtained from the blinded duplicates. In its TCRdb copy, this immuneACCESS table keeps in-frame sequences only and misses some clones. Where compared with another copy, unresolved V genes explain less than half of these, and the others have no known cause. V and J calls plus clone size are reproduced from that table; the DNA served to infer D and trimming. The sample's table covers around 40,000 clones. The leading ten clones occupy roughly 6% of the sample.

The CDR3 runs 16 amino acids, cysteine and phenylalanine included. The 39 bases shown cover part of the CDR3, and their frame starts at base 1. V drops 0 bases and J drops 0 bases, leaving 11 bases in between. Reading the germline V gene gives CDR1 SGHRS and CDR2 YFSETQ. A remark on this clone: Its antigen specificity is not known. The read ends 3 residues shy of where the CDR3 ends; the end is completed using the germline J gene.

The chain is made from TRBV5-1 and TRBJ2-3; matching of 5 bases hints at TRBD2 as the D gene. This TCR derives from a woman between 18 and 70 years old with a cervical HPV16 infection that either progressed to CIN3+ or cleared (not recorded which). Sequencing input: blood buffy coat. The CDR3 bases that were read are TGCGCCAGCAGCTTGGGCGGGCAACCTAGCACAGATACG. The encoded protein is CASSLGGQPSTDT. The full CDR3 protein reads CASSLGGQPSTDTQYF.